The clone carrying this TCR beta chain was observed a single time. Its antigen is unidentified. Pooling of second doses given at about 4 or about 12 weeks was done. This entry comes from a study of T cell responses to AZD1222 COVID-19 vaccine. Study-level results: When two AZD1222 doses had been given, Spike-specific TCR breadth and depth rose. The donors showed a predominance of white British ancestry and of females, with possible underestimation of clonal diversity.

Assay used: immunoSEQ multiplex PCR; TCRdb lists only in-frame clones, some missing. The table shows around 45,000 clones, with less than 95% occurring only once. CDR1 is MNHEY and CDR2 is SVGEGT in the germline V gene. This CDR3 has 12 amino acids. V lost 2 bases to trimming and J lost 3 bases, with 4 bases between them. The chain links TRBV6-2 or TRBV6-3 to TRBJ2-5; no reliable D call. Sample: peripheral blood, taken 28 days after the second AZD1222 dose. The sequence came from an adult who received the AZD1222 COVID-19 vaccine. The DNA of the CDR3 is TGTGCCAGCAGTTACGGGAAAGAGACCCAGTACTTC. Protein product: CASSYGKETQYF.